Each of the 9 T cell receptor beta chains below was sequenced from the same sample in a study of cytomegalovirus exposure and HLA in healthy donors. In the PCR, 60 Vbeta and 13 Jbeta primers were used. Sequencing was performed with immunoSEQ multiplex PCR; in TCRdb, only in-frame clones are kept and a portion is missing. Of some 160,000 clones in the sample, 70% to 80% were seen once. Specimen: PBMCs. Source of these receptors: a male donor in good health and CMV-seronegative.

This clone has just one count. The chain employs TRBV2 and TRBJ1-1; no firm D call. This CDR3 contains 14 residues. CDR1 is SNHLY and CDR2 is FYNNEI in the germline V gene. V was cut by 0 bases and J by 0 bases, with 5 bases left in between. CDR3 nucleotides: TGTGCCAGCAGTGAAGCAGCCGTGAACACTGAAGCTTTCTTT. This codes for CASSEAAVNTEAFF.

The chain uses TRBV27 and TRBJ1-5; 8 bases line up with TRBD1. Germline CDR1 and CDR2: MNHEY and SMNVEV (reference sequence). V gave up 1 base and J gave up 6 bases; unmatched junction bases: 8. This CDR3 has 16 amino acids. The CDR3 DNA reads TGTGCCAGCAGTTTATTTGGGGGACAGGTCCCTCAGCCCCAGCATTTT. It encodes CASSLFGGQVPQPQHF.

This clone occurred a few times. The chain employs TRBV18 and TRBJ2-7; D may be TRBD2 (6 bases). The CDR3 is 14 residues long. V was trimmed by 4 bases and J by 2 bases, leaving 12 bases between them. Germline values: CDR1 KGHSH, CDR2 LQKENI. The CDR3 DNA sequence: TGTGCCAGCTCACTACCCGGGAGAGCCTACGAGCAGTACTTC. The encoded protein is CASSLPGRAYEQYF.

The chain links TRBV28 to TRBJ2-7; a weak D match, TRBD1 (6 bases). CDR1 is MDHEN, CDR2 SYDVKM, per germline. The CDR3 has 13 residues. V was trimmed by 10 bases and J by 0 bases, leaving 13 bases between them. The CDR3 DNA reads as TGTGCCATCCTGAACAGGGACTCCTACGAGCAGTACTTC. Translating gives CAILNRDSYEQYF. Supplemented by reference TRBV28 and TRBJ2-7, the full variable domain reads DVKVTQSSRYLVKRTGEKVFLECVQDMDHENMFWYRQDPGLGLRLIYFSYDVKMKEKGDIPEGYSVSREKKERFSLILESASTNQTSMYLCAILNRDSYEQYFGPGTRLTVT.

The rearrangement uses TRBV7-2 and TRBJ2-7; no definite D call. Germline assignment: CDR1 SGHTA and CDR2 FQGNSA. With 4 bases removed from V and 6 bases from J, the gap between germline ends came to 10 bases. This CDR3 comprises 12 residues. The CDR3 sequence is CASSYYLGEQYF. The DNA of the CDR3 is TGTGCCAGCAGCTACTATTTGGGCGAGCAGTACTTC. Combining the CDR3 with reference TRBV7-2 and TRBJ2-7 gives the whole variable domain GAGVSQSPSNKVTEKGKDVELRCDPISGHTALYWYRQSLGQGLEFLIYFQGNSAPDKSGLPSDRFSAERTGGSVSTLTIQRTQQEDSAVYLCASSYYLGEQYFGPGTRLTVT.

The DNA for the CDR3 is TGTGCCAGCAGCTTAGGGACTAGCGAAGCAGATACGCAGTATTTT. Translation gives CASSLGTSEADTQYF. The V call is TRBV7-9, the J call TRBJ2-3; 9 nucleotides line up with TRBD2. V was clipped by 1 base and J by 4 bases; unmatched bases: 3. This CDR3 is 15 amino acids long. The V gene's germline CDR1 is SEHNR and CDR2 FQNEAQ (reference sequence).

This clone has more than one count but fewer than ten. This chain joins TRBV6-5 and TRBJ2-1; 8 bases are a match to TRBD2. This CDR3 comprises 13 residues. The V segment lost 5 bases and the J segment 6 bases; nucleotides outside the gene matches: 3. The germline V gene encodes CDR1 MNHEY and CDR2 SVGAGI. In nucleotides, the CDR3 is TGTGCCAGCAGTCCCGGGACTAGCAATGAGCAGTTCTTC. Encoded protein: CASSPGTSNEQFF.

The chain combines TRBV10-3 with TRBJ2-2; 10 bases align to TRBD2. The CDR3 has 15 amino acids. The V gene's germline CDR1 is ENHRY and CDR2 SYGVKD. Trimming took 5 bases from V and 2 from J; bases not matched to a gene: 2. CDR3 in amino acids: CAISRTSGNTGELFF. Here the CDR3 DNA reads TGTGCCATCAGTCGGACTAGCGGCAACACCGGGGAGCTGTTTTTT.

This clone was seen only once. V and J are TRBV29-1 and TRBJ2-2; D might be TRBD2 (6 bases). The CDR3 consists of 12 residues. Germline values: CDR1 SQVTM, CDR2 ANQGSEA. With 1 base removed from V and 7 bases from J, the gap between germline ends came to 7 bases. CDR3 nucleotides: TGCAGCGTTGAAGGCGGGGACGGGGAGCTGTTTTTT. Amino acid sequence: CSVEGGDGELFF.